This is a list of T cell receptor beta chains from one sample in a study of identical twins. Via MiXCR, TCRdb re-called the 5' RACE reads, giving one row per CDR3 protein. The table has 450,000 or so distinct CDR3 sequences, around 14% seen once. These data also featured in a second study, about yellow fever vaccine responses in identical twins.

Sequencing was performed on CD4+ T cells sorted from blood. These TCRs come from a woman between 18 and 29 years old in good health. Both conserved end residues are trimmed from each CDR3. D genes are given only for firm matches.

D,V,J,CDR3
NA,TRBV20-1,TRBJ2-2,SARGGGLTGELF
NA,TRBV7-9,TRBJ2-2,ASSLLETVGELF
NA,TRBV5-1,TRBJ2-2,ASSWETYPNTGELF
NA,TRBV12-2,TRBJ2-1,ASRPYYWGAKDSYNEQF
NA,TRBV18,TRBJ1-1,ASSPIGRNTEAF
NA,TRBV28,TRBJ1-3,ASSLLIAVPGDSGNTIY
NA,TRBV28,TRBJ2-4,ASSPSLGGKNIQY
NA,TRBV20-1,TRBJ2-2,SARDPAGRDTGELF
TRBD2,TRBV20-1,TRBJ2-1,SARGRASGRYNEQF
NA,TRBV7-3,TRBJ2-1,ASSRNSYNEQF
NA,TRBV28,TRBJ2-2,ASSLPVGNTGELF
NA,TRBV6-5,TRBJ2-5,ASNTGLETQY
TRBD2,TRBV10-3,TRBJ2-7,AMSPGLDYEQY
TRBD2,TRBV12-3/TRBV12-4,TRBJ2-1,ASSTRGGQGAYEQF
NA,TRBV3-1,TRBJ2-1,ASSEMGGNEQF
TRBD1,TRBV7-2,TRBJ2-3,ASSSGQGEDTQY
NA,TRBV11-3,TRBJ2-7,ASSLNSVSEQY
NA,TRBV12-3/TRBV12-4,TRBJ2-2,ASSLDSTNTGELF
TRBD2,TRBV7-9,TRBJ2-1,ASSLASGVFDEQF
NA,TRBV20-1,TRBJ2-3,SPRSPWLSTDTQY
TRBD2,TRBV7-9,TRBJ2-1,ASSLWAGDPQYNEQF